What follows are 12 T cell receptor beta chains derived from one specimen sequenced in a study of human T cells and chemical hapten exposure. Time point specified: patch test 1, 2 weeks after DPC sensitization. Treatment reported: therapeutic diphenylcyclopropenone sensitization with weekly scalp DPC. TCRdb passed the RACE reads through MiXCR, listing each CDR3 protein once. The data show 70,000 to 75,000 distinct CDR3 sequences, around 30% seen once. The sequences come from whole blood, collected in connection with sensitization to the hapten diphenylcyclopropenone (DPC). These receptors originate from a middle-aged man with alopecia areata. Some clones in this sample may be carry-over from other donors' samples.

This clonotype has just a few counts. This chain links TRBV30 with TRBJ1-6; the D gene is possibly TRBD1 (6 bases). The CDR3 consists of 14 residues. V gave up 3 bases and J gave up 8 bases, with 14 bases separating them. The germline CDR1 and CDR2 sequences are GTSNPN and SVGIG (reference sequence). The CDR3 spells CAWRMDGGHSPLHF. CDR3 coding DNA: TGTGCCTGGAGGATGGATGGGGGGCATTCACCCCTCCACTTT.

DNA of the CDR3: TGCGCCAGCAGCCCGGGGACAGATTATAGCAATCAGCCCCAGCATTTT. This translates into CASSPGTDYSNQPQHF. This chain links TRBV5-1 with TRBJ1-5; 7 positions agree with TRBD1. The V and J ends lost 4 bases and 0 bases, in that order; junction bases with no gene match: 7. Per germline, CDR1 SGHRS and CDR2 YFSETQ. This CDR3 contains 16 residues.

This clonotype was detected only a few times. The rearrangement uses TRBV27 and TRBJ1-5; D unresolved. This CDR3 spans 13 amino acids. V lost 4 bases and J lost 6, with 10 bases in between. Germline V gene data show CDR1 as MNHEY and CDR2 as SMNVEV (reference sequence). CDR3 DNA sequence: TGTGCCAGCAGTTCCGTCGTGGGTCAGCCCCAGCATTTT. Its translation: CASSSVVGQPQHF.

V is TRBV3-1 and J is TRBJ1-1, with 7 bases aligning to TRBD1. Trimming at V came to 6 bases and at J to 5 bases, leaving 12 bases not matched to a gene. This CDR3 has 15 amino acids. From germline, CDR1 is LGHDT and CDR2 YNNKEL (reference sequence). CDR3 amino acids: CASRRSTGEGTEAFF. In nucleotides, the CDR3 is TGTGCCAGCAGGCGATCAACAGGGGAGGGAACTGAAGCTTTCTTT.

V and J are TRBV12-3 or TRBV12-4 and TRBJ2-7; 9 bases agree with TRBD1. Trimming at V came to 5 bases and at J to 6 bases, leaving 11 bases not matched to a gene. This CDR3 comprises 15 residues. The CDR3 DNA reads as TGTGCCAGCAGTATCGGGACAGGGATTCTGTCCGAGCAGTACTTC. Its translation: CASSIGTGILSEQYF.

The gene calls are TRBV27 and TRBJ2-7, with TRBD1 matching 7 bases. The CDR3 length is 16 residues. CDR1 and CDR2 (germline): MNHEY, SMNVEV (reference sequence). With V trimmed by 7 bases and J by 1 base, 13 bases remained unmatched. CDR3 coding DNA: TGTGCCAGCACCTCTCGCCCGGGCAGGGGGTCCTACGAGCAGTACTTC. Its translation: CASTSRPGRGSYEQYF.

This clonotype occurred a few times. The rearrangement joins TRBV11-2 to TRBJ2-4, with 11 bases lining up with TRBD1. J was trimmed by 6 bases and V by 1 base; bases with no gene match: 11. CDR1 and CDR2 (germline): SGHAT, FQNNGV. This CDR3 contains 18 residues. This CDR3 reads CASSLVGTGQGALNIQYF. Written as DNA, the CDR3 is TGTGCCAGCAGCTTAGTAGGGACCGGACAGGGGGCATTAAACATTCAGTACTTC.

This chain uses TRBV7-2 with TRBJ1-2, with unresolved D. V lost 1 base to trimming and J lost 1 base, with 13 bases between them. Germline CDR1 and CDR2: SGHTA and FQGNSA. There are 16 residues in the CDR3. CDR3 region: CASSLVRADLNYGYTF. The CDR3 DNA reads as TGTGCCAGCAGCTTAGTGAGGGCCGACCTTAACTATGGCTACACCTTC.

This clonotype was observed a few times. The V call is TRBV20-1, the J call TRBJ2-1, with D tentatively TRBD2 (5 bases). The CDR3 extends over 13 amino acids. Per the germline V gene, CDR1 is DFQATT and CDR2 is SNEGSKA (reference sequence). V was cut by 4 bases and J by 3 bases, with 10 bases left in between. This CDR3 is CSAKADFYNEQFF. As DNA, the CDR3 is TGCAGTGCTAAGGCGGACTTCTACAATGAGCAGTTCTTC.

This clonotype was seen more than once but under ten times. The chain carries TRBV6-5 and TRBJ2-3; 9 bases are a match to TRBD2. V was pared by 5 bases and J by 0 bases, with 6 bases of the junction left unmatched. The CDR3 totals 16 residues. Per the germline V gene, CDR1 is MNHEY and CDR2 is SVGAGI. The CDR3 DNA reads as TGTGCCAGCAGTCCCTGGCTAGCGGGGAGCACAGATACGCAGTATTTT. Amino acids: CASSPWLAGSTDTQYF.

The chain has TRBV21-1 and TRBJ2-7; the table's D call, TRBD2, has no DNA check behind it. TRBV21-1 is classified as a pseudogene. This CDR3 has 16 residues. The CDR3 spells CASSVRLAESSYEQYF. The CDR3 DNA reads as TGTGCCAGCAGCGTGCGACTAGCGGAGAGCTCCTACGAGCAGTACTTC.

V is TRBV28 and J is TRBJ2-7; the match to TRBD2 covers 13 bases. This CDR3 is built from 16 residues. Germline V lookup: CDR1 MDHEN, CDR2 SYDVKM. Trimming cost V 4 bases and J 5 bases; bases outside gene matches: 8. CDR3 in amino acids: CASSSPSGTSGNEQYF. The CDR3, as DNA: TGTGCCAGCAGTTCACCTTCCGGGACTAGCGGGAACGAGCAGTACTTC.